The 8 T cell receptor beta chains in this list originate from one sample, sequenced in a study of T cell therapy after organ transplantation. TCRdb's copy holds only in-frame clones and misses some; the assay was immunoSEQ multiplex PCR. The data contain roughly 48,000 clones, less than 95% of them singletons. These receptors' targets are unknown. This specimen consisted of CD8+ T cells from blood, obtained before autologous CMV-specific T cell therapy. The receptors derive from a human patient who had received a solid organ transplant and had CMV disease.

CDR3 sequence (DNA): TGTGCCAGCTCACCACGGGGCTACGAGCAGTACTTC. The encoded protein is CASSPRGYEQYF. J is TRBJ2-7 and V is TRBV18, with D unclear. Germline V gives CDR1 KGHSH, CDR2 LQKENI. With 1 base removed from V and 3 bases from J, the gap between germline ends came to 4 bases. The CDR3 length is 12 residues.

The chain has TRBV5-6 and TRBJ2-2, with 12 bases that match TRBD1. Germline V gives CDR1 SGHDT, CDR2 YYEEEE. J lost 7 bases, V lost 4 bases, and 5 bases had no gene match. This CDR3 comprises 15 residues. CDR3 residues: CASSMGQGANGELFF. CDR3 coding DNA: TGTGCCAGCAGCATGGGACAGGGGGCGAACGGGGAGCTGTTTTTT.

The V gene is TRBV6-5, the J gene TRBJ2-1; possibly TRBD2 for D (6 bases). The CDR3 runs 12 residues. The V gene's germline CDR1 is MNHEY and CDR2 SVGAGI. V was pared by 3 bases and J by 10 bases, with 10 bases between. The CDR3 reads CASSYRAGEQFF. In nucleotides, the CDR3 is TGTGCCAGCAGTTATCGAGCGGGCGAGCAGTTCTTC.

The chain combines TRBV27 with TRBJ1-1; possible D gene TRBD1, 5 bases. Trimming pared 3 bases from V and 0 bases from J, leaving 11 bases between. CDR3 length equals 15 residues. Per germline, CDR1 MNHEY and CDR2 SMNVEV (reference sequence). The CDR3 bases are TGTGCCAGCAGTTTCGGGGGTTTTATGAACACTGAAGCTTTCTTT. Encoded protein: CASSFGGFMNTEAFF.

J is TRBJ1-2 and V is TRBV27; 7 bases are a match to TRBD1. The CDR3 spans 17 residues. CDR1 and CDR2 from the germline V gene are MNHEY and SMNVEV (reference sequence). The trim removed 1 base at V and 2 bases at J, leaving 10 bases unmatched. The CDR3 sequence is CASSLFHGTDANYGYTF. The CDR3 bases are TGTGCCAGCAGTTTATTTCACGGGACAGATGCCAACTATGGCTACACCTTC.

The rearrangement links TRBV7-6 to TRBJ1-2, with TRBD1 identical over 8 bases. CDR1 SGHVS and CDR2 FNYEAQ come from the germline V gene. V trimming: 4 bases; J trimming: 4 bases; junction bases outside the gene matches: 5. The CDR3 length is 14 residues. CDR3 coding DNA: TGTGCCAGCAGCTCTGACAGGGGCGGCTATGGCTACACCTTC. Translated: CASSSDRGGYGYTF.

The chain joins TRBV25-1 to TRBJ1-2; D is perhaps TRBD1 (6 bases). Trimming cost V 1 base and J 3 bases, with 12 bases left between them. The CDR3 spans 15 residues. Germline V lookup: CDR1 MGHDK, CDR2 SYGVNS. The CDR3 nucleotides read TGTGCCAGCAGTGAATGGGCCAGGGGACACTATGGCTACACCTTC. Its protein is CASSEWARGHYGYTF.

This sequence joins TRBV28 and TRBJ1-5; D gene unclear. CDR1 and CDR2 from the germline V gene are MDHEN and SYDVKM. With 5 bases removed from V and 0 bases from J, the gap between germline ends came to 17 bases. This CDR3 is 17 amino acids long. The chain's CDR3 is CASSPISGVYSNQPQHF. The DNA for the CDR3 is TGTGCCAGCAGTCCCATATCGGGAGTATATAGCAATCAGCCCCAGCATTTT.